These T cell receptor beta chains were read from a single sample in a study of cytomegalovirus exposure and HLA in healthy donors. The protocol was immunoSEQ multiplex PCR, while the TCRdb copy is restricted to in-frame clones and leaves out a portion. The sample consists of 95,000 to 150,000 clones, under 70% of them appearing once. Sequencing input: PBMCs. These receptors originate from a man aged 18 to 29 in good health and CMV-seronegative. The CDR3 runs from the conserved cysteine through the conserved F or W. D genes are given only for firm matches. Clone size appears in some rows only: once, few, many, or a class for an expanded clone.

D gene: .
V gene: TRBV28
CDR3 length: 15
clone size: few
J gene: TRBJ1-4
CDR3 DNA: TGTGCCAGCGCTACCTTGACAGGCCATTATGAAAAACTGTTTTTT
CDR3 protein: CASATLTGHYEKLFF

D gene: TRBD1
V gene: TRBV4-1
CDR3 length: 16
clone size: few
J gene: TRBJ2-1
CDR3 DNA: TGCGCCAGCAGCCCTTGGACAGGGTGGTCCTACAATGAGCAGTTCTTC
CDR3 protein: CASSPWTGWSYNEQFF

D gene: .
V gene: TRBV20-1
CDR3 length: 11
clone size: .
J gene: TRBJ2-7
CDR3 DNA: TGCAGTGCTCAAGCAGGGTTCGAGCAGTACTTC
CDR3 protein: CSAQAGFEQYF

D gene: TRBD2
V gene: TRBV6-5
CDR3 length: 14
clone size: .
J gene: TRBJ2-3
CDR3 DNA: TGTGCCAGCAGAGGACTAGCCTCGGGAGATACGCAGTATTTT
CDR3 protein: CASRGLASGDTQYF

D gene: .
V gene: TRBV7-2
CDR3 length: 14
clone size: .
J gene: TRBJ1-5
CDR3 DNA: TGTGCCAGCAGCCACGGGGGTAGCAATCAGCCCCAGCATTTT
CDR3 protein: CASSHGGSNQPQHF

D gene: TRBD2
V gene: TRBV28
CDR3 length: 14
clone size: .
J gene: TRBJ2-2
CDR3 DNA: TGTGCCAGCACCAGGGCGGGGGGCACCGGGGAGCTGTTTTTT
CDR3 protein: CASTRAGGTGELFF

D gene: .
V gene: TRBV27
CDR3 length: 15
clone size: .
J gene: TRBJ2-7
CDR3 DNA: TGTGCCAGCAGTTTATTGGGGACACCCACCTACGAGCAGTACTTC
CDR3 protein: CASSLLGTPTYEQYF

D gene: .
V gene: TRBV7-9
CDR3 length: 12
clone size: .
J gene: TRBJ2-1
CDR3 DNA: TGTGCCAGCAGCTCGAGCCCCCGTGAGCAGTTCTTC
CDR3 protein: CASSSSPREQFF

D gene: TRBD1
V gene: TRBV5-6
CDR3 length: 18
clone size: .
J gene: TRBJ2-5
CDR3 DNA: TGTGCCAGCAGCTTCCGAGTCACTTGGGACAGGGGGCTTGAGACCCAGTACTTC
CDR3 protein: CASSFRVTWDRGLETQYF

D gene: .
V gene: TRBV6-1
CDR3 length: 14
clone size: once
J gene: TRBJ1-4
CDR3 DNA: TGTGCCAGCACCGAGCGCCGGGGTAATGAAAAACTGTTTTTT
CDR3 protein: CASTERRGNEKLFF

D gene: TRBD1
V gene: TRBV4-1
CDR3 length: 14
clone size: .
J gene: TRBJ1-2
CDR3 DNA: TGCGCCAGCAGTCAACCGGGACAGAATTATGGCTACACCTTC
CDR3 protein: CASSQPGQNYGYTF

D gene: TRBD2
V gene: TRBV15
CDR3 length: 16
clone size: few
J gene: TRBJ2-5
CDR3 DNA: TGTGCCACCAGCAGGCAGGGACTAGCGGGGCAAGAGACCCAGTACTTC
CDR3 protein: CATSRQGLAGQETQYF

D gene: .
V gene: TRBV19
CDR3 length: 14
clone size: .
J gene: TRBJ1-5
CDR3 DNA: TGTGCCAGTAGTGTTGGACGAGGGGGTCAGCCCCAGCATTTT
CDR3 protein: CASSVGRGGQPQHF

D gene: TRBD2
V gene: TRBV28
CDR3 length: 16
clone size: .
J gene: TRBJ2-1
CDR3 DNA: TGTGCCAGCAGTTCCCGACTAGCGGGGGGTCCGAATGAGCAGTTCTTC
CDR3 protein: CASSSRLAGGPNEQFF

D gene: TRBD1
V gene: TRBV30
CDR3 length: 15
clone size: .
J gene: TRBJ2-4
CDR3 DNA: TGTGCCTGGAGTGCCTTCGACAGGGCCCAAAACATTCAGTACTTC
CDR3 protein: CAWSAFDRAQNIQYF

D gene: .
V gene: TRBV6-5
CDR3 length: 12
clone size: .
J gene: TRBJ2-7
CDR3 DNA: TGTGCCAGCCGGCAGGGTGCACACGAGCAGTACTTC
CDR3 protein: CASRQGAHEQYF

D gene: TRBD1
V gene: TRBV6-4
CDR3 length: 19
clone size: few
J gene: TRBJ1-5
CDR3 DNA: TGTGCCAGCAGTGTCCAGGGGGGCGACGCCAAGTATAGCAATCAGCCCCAGCATTTT
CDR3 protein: CASSVQGGDAKYSNQPQHF

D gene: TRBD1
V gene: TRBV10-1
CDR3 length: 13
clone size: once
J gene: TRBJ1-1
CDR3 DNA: TGCGCCAGCAGCCAGGGGGGGAACACTGAAGCTTTCTTT
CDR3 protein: CASSQGGNTEAFF

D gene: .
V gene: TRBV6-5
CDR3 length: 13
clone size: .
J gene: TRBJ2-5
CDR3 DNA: TGTGCCAGCAGTTACGGACTGTACCAGACCCAGTACTTC
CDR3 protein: CASSYGLYQTQYF

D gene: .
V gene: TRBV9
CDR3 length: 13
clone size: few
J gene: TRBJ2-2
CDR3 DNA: TGTGCCAGCAGCCCTCGAGAGGGCGGGGAGCTGTTTTTT
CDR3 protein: CASSPREGGELFF

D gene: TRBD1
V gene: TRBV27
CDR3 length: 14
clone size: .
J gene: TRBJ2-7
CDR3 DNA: TGTGCCAGCAGCCTGGACAGGAAGTCCTACGAGCAGTACTTC
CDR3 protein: CASSLDRKSYEQYF

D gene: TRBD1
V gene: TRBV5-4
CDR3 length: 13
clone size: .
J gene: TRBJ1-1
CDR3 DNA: TGTGCCCACAGAGGGGGCGCGGACACTGAAGCTTTCTTT
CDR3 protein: CAHRGGADTEAFF